This T cell receptor (beta chain) was documented in a study of control samples from healthy donors and cancer patients. TCRdb keeps only in-frame clones here, not all; method: immunoSEQ multiplex PCR. The sample consists of some 120,000 clones, over 80% of them appearing once. The sequenced material came from PBMCs. The receptor was derived from a man older than 75 with head and neck cancer.

In DNA form, the CDR3 reads TGTGCCAGCAGCTTGGGTAACGCTCGAATTCAGCCCCAGCATTTT. Its translation: CASSLGNARIQPQHF. The chain links TRBV5-8 to TRBJ1-5; no clear D. The germline gives CDR1 SGHTS, CDR2 YDEGEE. Deletions cut 0 bases from V and 6 bases from J, with 13 bases between. CDR3 length equals 15 residues.